The subject of this entry is one TCR beta chain. Assay used: immunoSEQ multiplex PCR; TCRdb lists only in-frame clones, some missing. This repertoire shows 2 million to 2.5 million clones, roughly 93% found once; its top ten account for 0.36%. Germline values: CDR1 LNHDA, CDR2 SQIVND (reference sequence). The CDR3 is made up of 17 amino acids. The trim removed 3 bases at V and 4 bases at J, leaving 11 bases unmatched. This record belongs to a study of shared clonotypes between healthy human individuals. The study separated CD4+ cells into CD45RA+ naive and CD45RA-negative memory subsets. This TCR derives from a man aged 18-30 years in good health. Some clones in this sample may be carry-over from other donors' samples. The sequencing input was naive CD4+ T cells from PBMCs. Sample subset: CD45RA+ positively selected. The chain recombines TRBV19 with TRBJ2-4, with 8 nucleotides matching TRBD2. The CDR3 DNA sequence: TGTGCCAGTAGTATTCCCCGCGGGAGGAGGGGGAAAAACATTCAGTACTTC. This codes for CASSIPRGRRGKNIQYF.